This TCR beta chain was captured by sequencing in a study of early T cells in non-severe SARS-CoV-2 infection. Overall study: Chains from this unsorted whole-blood bulk RNA could not be paired.

This clonotype is medium-sized (0.01 to 0.1%) by share. Its antigen is unknown. Individual cDNA molecules were tagged with unique molecular identifiers. TCRdb independently ran MiXCR on the 5' RACE reads; one entry per CDR3 protein. The sample holds 20,000 to 25,000 distinct CDR3 sequences, 3.6% seen once. Study-level results: The matching step, a VDJdb search, favored anti-spike CD8 responses and missed private and CD4 specificities.

Sequencing was done on a sample of whole blood. The sequence was obtained from an adult who was a healthcare worker with PCR-confirmed SARS-CoV-2 infection or an uninfected control (not recorded which).

CDR3 DNA sequence: TGTGCCAGCAAAGGCTCGGGACTCTACGAGCAGTACTTC. Its translation is CASKGSGLYEQYF. The rearrangement uses TRBV27 and TRBJ2-7; a weak D match, TRBD2 (6 bases). CDR1 MNHEY and CDR2 SMNVEV come from the germline V gene (reference sequence). This CDR3 spans 13 amino acids. Trimming removed 7 bases at V and 3 bases at J, with 13 bases between.